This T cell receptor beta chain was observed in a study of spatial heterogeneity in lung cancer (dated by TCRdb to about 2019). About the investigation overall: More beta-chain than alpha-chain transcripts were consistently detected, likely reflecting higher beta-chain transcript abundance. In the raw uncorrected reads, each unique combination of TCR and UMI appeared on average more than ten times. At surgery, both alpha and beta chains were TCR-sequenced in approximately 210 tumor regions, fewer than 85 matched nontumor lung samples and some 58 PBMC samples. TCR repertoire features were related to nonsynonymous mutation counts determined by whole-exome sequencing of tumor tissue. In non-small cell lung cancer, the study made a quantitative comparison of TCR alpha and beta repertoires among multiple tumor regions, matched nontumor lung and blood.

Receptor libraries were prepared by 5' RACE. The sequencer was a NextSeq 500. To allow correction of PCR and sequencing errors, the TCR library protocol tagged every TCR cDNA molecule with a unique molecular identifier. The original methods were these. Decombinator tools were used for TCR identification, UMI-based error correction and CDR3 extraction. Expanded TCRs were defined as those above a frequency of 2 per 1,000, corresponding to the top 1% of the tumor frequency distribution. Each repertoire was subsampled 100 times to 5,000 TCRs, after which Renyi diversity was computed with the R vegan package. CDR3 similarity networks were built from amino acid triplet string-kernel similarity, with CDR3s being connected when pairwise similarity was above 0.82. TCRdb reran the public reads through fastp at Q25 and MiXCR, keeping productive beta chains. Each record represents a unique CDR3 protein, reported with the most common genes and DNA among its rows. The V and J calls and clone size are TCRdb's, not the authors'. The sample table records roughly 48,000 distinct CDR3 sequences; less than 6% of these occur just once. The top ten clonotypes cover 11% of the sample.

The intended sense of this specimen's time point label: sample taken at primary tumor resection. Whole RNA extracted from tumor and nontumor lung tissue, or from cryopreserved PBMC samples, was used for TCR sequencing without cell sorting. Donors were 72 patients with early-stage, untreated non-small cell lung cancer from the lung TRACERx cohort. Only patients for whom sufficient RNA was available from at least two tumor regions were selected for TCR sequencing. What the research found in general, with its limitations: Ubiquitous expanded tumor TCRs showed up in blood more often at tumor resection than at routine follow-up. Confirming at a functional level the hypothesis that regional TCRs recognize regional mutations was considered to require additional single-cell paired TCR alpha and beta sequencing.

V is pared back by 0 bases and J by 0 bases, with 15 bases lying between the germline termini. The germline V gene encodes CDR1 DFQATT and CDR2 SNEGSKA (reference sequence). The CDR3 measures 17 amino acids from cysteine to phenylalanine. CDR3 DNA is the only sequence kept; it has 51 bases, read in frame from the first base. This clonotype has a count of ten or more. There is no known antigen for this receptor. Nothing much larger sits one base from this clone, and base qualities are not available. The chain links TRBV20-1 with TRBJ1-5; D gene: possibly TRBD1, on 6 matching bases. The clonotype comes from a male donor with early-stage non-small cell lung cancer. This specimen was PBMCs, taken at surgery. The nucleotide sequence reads TGCAGTGCTAGAGATCTTGGGGGCGTTTATAGCAATCAGCCCCAGCATTTT. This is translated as CSARDLGGVYSNQPQHF.